The 19 T cell receptor beta chains below all came from one sample that was sequenced in a study of T cell responses to AZD1222 COVID-19 vaccine. Clones were read by immunoSEQ multiplex PCR, and TCRdb kept only the in-frame ones, dropping some. The table has approximately 170,000 clones, over 75% seen once. The source was peripheral blood, collected on day 0 of AZD1222 vaccination. Source of these receptors: an adult in good health.

V and J are TRBV6-2 or TRBV6-3 and TRBJ2-2, with unresolved D. V gave up 5 bases and J gave up 3 bases, with 7 bases separating them. Germline-derived CDR1 and CDR2 are MNHEY and SVGEGT. This CDR3 has 13 amino acids. The CDR3 DNA reads as TGTGCCAGCAGTCTAGACTACACCGGGGAGCTGTTTTTT. This sequence encodes CASSLDYTGELFF.

V gene TRBV24-1 combines with J gene TRBJ2-3; TRBD1 might be the D (6 bases). Trimming took off 4 bases at V and 3 bases at J, with 13 bases between the two ends. CDR3 size: 15 residues. Per the germline V gene, CDR1 is KGHDR and CDR2 is SFDVKD. The CDR3 coding sequence is TGTGCCACCAGTGAACCCGGACAGCTTACAGATACGCAGTATTTT. Protein sequence: CATSEPGQLTDTQYF.

The V and J genes are TRBV18 and TRBJ2-7; D might be TRBD1 or TRBD2, each matching 5 bases. Trimming pared 3 bases from V and 2 bases from J, leaving 8 bases between. The CDR3 has 13 residues. Germline CDR1 is KGHSH and CDR2 is LQKENI. The chain's CDR3 is CASSPRGAYEQYF. The CDR3 DNA reads as TGTGCCAGCTCACCTCGGGGCGCCTACGAGCAGTACTTC.

This rearrangement joins TRBV24-1 to TRBJ2-5; 13 bases align to TRBD2. The CDR3 loop spans 17 amino acids. The V gene end was trimmed by 7 bases and the J gene end by 0 bases; junction bases not matched to a gene: 7. Germline-derived CDR1 and CDR2 are KGHDR and SFDVKD. The CDR3 loop reads CATSGTSGAQYQETQYF. CDR3 in DNA: TGTGCCACCAGCGGGACTAGCGGGGCGCAGTACCAAGAGACCCAGTACTTC.

The chain joins TRBV13 to TRBJ2-2; 13 nucleotides agree with TRBD2. This CDR3 is 18 amino acids long. CDR1 PRHDT and CDR2 FYEKMQ come from the germline V gene (reference sequence). The ends lost 4 bases at V and 4 bases at J; junction bases unmatched: 9. The CDR3 DNA reads as TGTGCCAGCAGCTCACGGGGGACTAGCGGGGTTCGCACCGGGGAGCTGTTTTTT. As protein: CASSSRGTSGVRTGELFF.

The DNA of the CDR3 is TGTGCCAGTAGTATAGAGCAGGGGCTGGCTGAAGCTTTCTTT. Its protein is CASSIEQGLAEAFF. This chain links TRBV19 with TRBJ1-1; a possible D gene is TRBD1 (6 bases). The CDR3 is made up of 14 amino acids. Germline-derived CDR1 and CDR2 are LNHDA and SQIVND (reference sequence). Trimming pared 0 bases from V and 6 bases from J, leaving 11 bases between.

The V and J genes are TRBV11-2 and TRBJ1-6; D unresolved. Trimming cost V 5 bases and J 13 bases, with 15 bases left between them. CDR3 size: 13 residues. Germline V gives CDR1 SGHAT, CDR2 FQNNGV. The CDR3, as DNA: TGTGCCAGCAGCCCGAGCGTGGAATCCCCCCTCCACTTT. Translating it yields CASSPSVESPLHF.

In the case of this clone: This sequence is one base from a far larger clone and is likely a read error. V usage is TRBV28 and J usage is TRBJ2-7; 11 nucleotides agree with TRBD1. CDR3 length: 14 residues. The junction had 3 bases not matched to a gene; V was cut back by 5 bases and J by 3 bases. CDR1 and CDR2 (germline): MDHEN, SYDVKM. CDR3 region: CASSPGTGGYEQYF. The CDR3 region has the DNA TGTGCCAGCAGTCCCGGGACAGGGGGCTACGAGCAGTACTTC.

The CDR3 DNA is TGTGCCAGCAGCTTGGCCGCGGGGGCGAACACCGGGGAGCTGTTTTTT. It is translated as CASSLAAGANTGELFF. This chain links TRBV5-6 with TRBJ2-2; 7 nucleotides match TRBD2. This CDR3 has 16 amino acids. J was trimmed by 0 bases and V by 0 bases; bases with no gene match: 2. The germline gives CDR1 SGHDT, CDR2 YYEEEE.

This chain connects TRBV3-1 (or the pseudogene TRBV3-2) to TRBJ1-2; D gene ambiguous. Trimming left V 5 bases short and J 8 bases short, with 12 bases between. This CDR3 region has 12 residues. The germline V gene has CDR1 LGHDT and CDR2 YNNKEL (reference sequence). The CDR3 protein is CASSSNTGGYTF. CDR3 nucleotide sequence: TGTGCCAGCAGCTCGAACACGGGAGGCTACACCTTC.

The genes are TRBV24-1 and TRBJ2-3; possible D gene TRBD2, 6 bases. V was cut by 5 bases and J by 2 bases, with 13 bases left in between. CDR1 is KGHDR and CDR2 is SFDVKD in the germline V gene. CDR3 size: 15 residues. CDR3 region: CATSVGSGNTDTQYF. The CDR3 nucleotides are TGTGCCACCAGTGTTGGTAGCGGCAACACAGATACGCAGTATTTT.

The gene calls are TRBV3-1 (or the pseudogene TRBV3-2) and TRBJ1-2; no firm D call. Trimming left V 4 bases short and J 5 bases short, with 11 bases between. The CDR3 is made up of 13 amino acids. Germline V gene lookup returns CDR1 LGHDT and CDR2 YNNKEL (reference sequence). This CDR3 reads CASSLRVGYGYTF. CDR3 sequence (DNA): TGTGCCAGCAGCCTAAGGGTGGGGTATGGCTACACCTTC.

The genes are TRBV7-3 and TRBJ2-2; 8 nucleotides agree with TRBD1. This CDR3 has 16 amino acids. Germline CDR1 SGHTA, CDR2 FQGTGA. J was trimmed by 6 bases and V by 5 bases; bases with no gene match: 11. The CDR3 coding sequence is TGTGCCAGCAGCGTCCGGACAGGGAATAAGGCCGGGGAGCTGTTTTTT. Translation: CASSVRTGNKAGELFF.

The chain couples TRBV5-4 to TRBJ1-1; 11 bases map to TRBD1. This CDR3 is 15 amino acids long. Germline CDR1 and CDR2: SGHNT and YYREEE (reference sequence). V was pared by 2 bases and J by 5 bases, with 5 bases of the junction left unmatched. In DNA form, the CDR3 reads TGTGCCAGCAGCTTAGGGACAGGGGGAATAACTGAAGCTTTCTTT. Translated, it gives CASSLGTGGITEAFF.

The chain combines TRBV28 with TRBJ2-7; tentatively, D is TRBD1 (5 bases). Germline V gene data show CDR1 as MDHEN and CDR2 as SYDVKM. The CDR3 is 16 amino acids. V was shortened by 6 bases and J by 4 bases, with 22 bases between the two germline ends. CDR3 nucleotide sequence: TGTGCCAGCAGCCCCCAGGGCCGTGTGGTTTCTTACGAGCAGTACTTC. It encodes CASSPQGRVVSYEQYF.

The chain has TRBV9 and TRBJ1-6, with 9 bases aligning to TRBD1. The CDR3 has 15 amino acids. V shed 3 bases and J 5 bases; nucleotides not matched to a gene: 3. The germline CDR1 and CDR2 sequences are SGDLS and YYNGEE. The CDR3 region has the DNA TGTGCCAGCAGCGCGAGACAGGGGGATAATTCACCCCTCCACTTT. Protein: CASSARQGDNSPLHF. The full variable domain, rest sourced from reference TRBV9 and TRBJ1-6, is DSGVTQTPKHLITATGQRVTLRCSPRSGDLSVYWYQQSLDQGLQFLIQYYNGEERAKGNILERFSAQQFPDLHSELNLSSLELGDSALYFCASSARQGDNSPLHFGNGTRLTVT.

The chain uses TRBV18 and TRBJ2-7; D possibly corresponds to TRBD1 (5 bases). V was trimmed by 0 bases and J by 2 bases, leaving 20 bases between them. The CDR3 covers 18 residues. The V gene's germline CDR1 is KGHSH and CDR2 LQKENI. CDR3 amino acids: CASSPPIDYRGSAYEQYF. CDR3 coding DNA: TGTGCCAGCTCACCACCTATCGATTATAGGGGATCTGCCTACGAGCAGTACTTC.

The chain employs TRBV27 and TRBJ2-1; D is perhaps TRBD1 (5 bases). The CDR3 totals 15 residues. CDR1 and CDR2 (germline): MNHEY, SMNVEV (reference sequence). The V gene lost 3 bases and the J gene lost 4 bases, with 13 bases spanning the gap. The CDR3 spells CASSFSPRVYNEQFF. CDR3 bases: TGTGCCAGCAGTTTTTCCCCCAGGGTATACAATGAGCAGTTCTTC.

The genes are TRBV3-1 (or the pseudogene TRBV3-2) and TRBJ2-7; TRBD1 might be the D (6 bases). The germline gives CDR1 LGHDT, CDR2 YNNKEL (reference sequence). Trimming left V 0 bases short and J 6 bases short, with 12 bases between. The CDR3 extends over 14 amino acids. CDR3: CASSQESRGGEQYF. The CDR3, as DNA: TGTGCCAGCAGCCAAGAGTCCAGGGGCGGCGAGCAGTACTTC.